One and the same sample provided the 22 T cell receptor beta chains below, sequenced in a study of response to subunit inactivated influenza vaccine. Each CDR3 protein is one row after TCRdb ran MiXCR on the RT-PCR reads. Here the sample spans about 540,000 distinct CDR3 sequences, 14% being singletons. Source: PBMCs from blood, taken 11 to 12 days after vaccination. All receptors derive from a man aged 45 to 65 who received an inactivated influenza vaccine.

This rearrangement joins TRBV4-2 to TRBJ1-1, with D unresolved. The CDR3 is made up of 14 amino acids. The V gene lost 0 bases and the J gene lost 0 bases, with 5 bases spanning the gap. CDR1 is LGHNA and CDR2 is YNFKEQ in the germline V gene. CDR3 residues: CASSQDTLNTEAFF. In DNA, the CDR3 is TGTGCCAGCAGCCAAGATACGTTGAACACTGAAGCTTTCTTT.

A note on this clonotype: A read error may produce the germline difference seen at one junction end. The CDR3 region has the DNA TGTGCCAGCGGCTTGGGGGTTGGGACTGAAGCTTTCTTT. It translates to CASGLGVGTEAFF. The chain combines TRBV5-4 with TRBJ1-1; weak D call: TRBD1 (5 bases). CDR1 is SGHNT and CDR2 is YYREEE in the germline V gene (reference sequence). CDR3 length: 13 amino acids.

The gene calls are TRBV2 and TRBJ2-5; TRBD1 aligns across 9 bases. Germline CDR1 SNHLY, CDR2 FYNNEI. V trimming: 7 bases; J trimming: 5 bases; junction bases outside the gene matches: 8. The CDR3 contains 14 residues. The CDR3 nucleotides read TGTGCCAGCAATCCTGGGACAGGGAGGGAGACCCAGTACTTC. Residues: CASNPGTGRETQYF.

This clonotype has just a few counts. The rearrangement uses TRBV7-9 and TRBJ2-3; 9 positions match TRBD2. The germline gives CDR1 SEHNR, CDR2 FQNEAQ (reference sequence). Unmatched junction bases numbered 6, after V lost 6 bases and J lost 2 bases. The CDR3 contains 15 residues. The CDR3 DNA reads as TGTGCCAGCAGGAGGCTAGCGGGACCCACAGATACGCAGTATTTT. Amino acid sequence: CASRRLAGPTDTQYF.

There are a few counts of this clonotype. The CDR3 here is CAISRDRDADTQYF. CDR3 nucleotide sequence: TGTGCCATCAGCCGGGACAGGGACGCAGATACGCAGTATTTT. The chain employs TRBV10-3 and TRBJ2-3; 9 bases match TRBD1. This CDR3 spans 14 amino acids. The V segment lost 6 bases and the J segment 4 bases; nucleotides outside the gene matches: 5. CDR1 ENHRY and CDR2 SYGVKD come from the germline V gene.

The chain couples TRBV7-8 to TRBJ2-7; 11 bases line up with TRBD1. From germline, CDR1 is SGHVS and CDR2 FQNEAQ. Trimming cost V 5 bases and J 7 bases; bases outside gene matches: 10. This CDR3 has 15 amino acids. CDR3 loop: CASSPPDRGLWEQYF. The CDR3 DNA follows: TGTGCCAGCAGCCCTCCGGACAGGGGGCTGTGGGAGCAGTACTTC.

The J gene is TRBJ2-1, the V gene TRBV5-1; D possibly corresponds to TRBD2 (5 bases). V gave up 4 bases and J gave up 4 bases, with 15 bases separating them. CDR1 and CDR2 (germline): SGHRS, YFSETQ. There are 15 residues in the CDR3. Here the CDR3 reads CASSPTSRAYNEQFF. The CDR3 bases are TGCGCCAGCAGCCCAACTAGTAGAGCATACAATGAGCAGTTCTTC.

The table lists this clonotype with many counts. The CDR3 nucleotides read TGTGCCAGCGGACAGGGCAATTCACCCCTCCACTTT. It is translated as CASGQGNSPLHF. The J gene is TRBJ1-6, the V gene TRBV25-1; TRBD1 matches 8 bases. Trimming at V came to 8 bases and at J to 7 bases, leaving 1 base not matched to a gene. This CDR3 comprises 12 residues. In germline, CDR1 is MGHDK, CDR2 SYGVNS.

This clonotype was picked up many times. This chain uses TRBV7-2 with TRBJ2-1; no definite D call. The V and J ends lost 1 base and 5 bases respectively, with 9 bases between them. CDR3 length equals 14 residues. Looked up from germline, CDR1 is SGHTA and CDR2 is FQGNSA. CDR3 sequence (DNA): TGTGCCAGCAGCTTAGTATTGACTGACAATGAGCAGTTCTTC. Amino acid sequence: CASSLVLTDNEQFF. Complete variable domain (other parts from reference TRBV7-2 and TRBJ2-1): GAGVSQSPSNKVTEKGKDVELRCDPISGHTALYWYRQSLGQGLEFLIYFQGNSAPDKSGLPSDRFSAERTGGSVSTLTIQRTQQEDSAVYLCASSLVLTDNEQFFGPGTRLTVL.

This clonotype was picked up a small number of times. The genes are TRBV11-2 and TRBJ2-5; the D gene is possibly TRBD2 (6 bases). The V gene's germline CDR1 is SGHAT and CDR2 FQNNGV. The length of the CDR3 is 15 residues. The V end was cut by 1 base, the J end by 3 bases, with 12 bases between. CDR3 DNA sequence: TGTGCCAGCAGCTTAGGGGGGGTTGGGGAAGAGACCCAGTACTTC. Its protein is CASSLGGVGEETQYF.

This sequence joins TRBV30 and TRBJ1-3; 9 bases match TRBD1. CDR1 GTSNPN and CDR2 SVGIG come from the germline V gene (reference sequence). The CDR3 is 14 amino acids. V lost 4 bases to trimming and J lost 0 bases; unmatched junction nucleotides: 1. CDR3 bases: TGTGCCTGGACGGGACAGGGCTCTGGAAACACCATATATTTT. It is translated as CAWTGQGSGNTIYF.

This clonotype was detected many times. CDR3 protein: CASSAGTTGSGNTIYF. The CDR3 DNA is TGTGCCAGCAGTGCCGGGACAACAGGCAGCGGAAACACCATATATTTT. The genes are TRBV12-3 or TRBV12-4 and TRBJ1-3, with D possibly TRBD1 on 6 matching bases. The CDR3 covers 16 residues. Trimming shortened V by 5 bases and J by 4 bases, and 18 bases separated the two germline ends.

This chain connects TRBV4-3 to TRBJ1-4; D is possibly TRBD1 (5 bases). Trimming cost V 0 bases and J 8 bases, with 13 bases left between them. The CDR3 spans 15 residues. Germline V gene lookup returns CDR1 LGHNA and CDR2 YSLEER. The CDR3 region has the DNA TGCGCCAGCAGCCAAGAGTCCCGAAGGGGCGAAAAACTGTTTTTT. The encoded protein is CASSQESRRGEKLFF.

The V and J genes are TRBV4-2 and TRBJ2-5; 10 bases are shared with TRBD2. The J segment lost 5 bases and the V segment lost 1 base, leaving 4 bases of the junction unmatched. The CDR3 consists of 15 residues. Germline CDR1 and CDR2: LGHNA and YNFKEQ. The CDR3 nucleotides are TGTGCCAGCAGCCAAGTCCAGCGGGAGGGTGAGACCCAGTACTTC. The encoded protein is CASSQVQREGETQYF.

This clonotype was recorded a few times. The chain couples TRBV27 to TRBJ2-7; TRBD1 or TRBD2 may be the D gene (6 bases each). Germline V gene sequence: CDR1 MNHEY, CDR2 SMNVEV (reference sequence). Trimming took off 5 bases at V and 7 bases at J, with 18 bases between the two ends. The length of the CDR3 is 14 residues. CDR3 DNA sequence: TGTGCCAGCAGTACAATTCGGGGGCAGGAGGAGCAGTACTTC. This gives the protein CASSTIRGQEEQYF.

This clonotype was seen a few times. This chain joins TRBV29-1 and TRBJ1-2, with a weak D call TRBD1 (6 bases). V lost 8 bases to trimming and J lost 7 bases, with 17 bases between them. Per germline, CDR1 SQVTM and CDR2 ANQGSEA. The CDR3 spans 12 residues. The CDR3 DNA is TGCAGCATTCGCGGGGGGGCTGGTGGCTACACCTTC. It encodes CSIRGGAGGYTF.

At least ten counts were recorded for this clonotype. For the CDR3, the DNA is TGCAGTGCTAGAGAAACCCCAAACACTGAAGCTTTCTTT. Protein sequence: CSARETPNTEAFF. The chain couples TRBV20-1 to TRBJ1-1; the D is unclear. With 0 bases removed from V and 2 bases from J, the gap between germline ends came to 7 bases. Germline CDR1 and CDR2: DFQATT and SNEGSKA (reference sequence). This CDR3 contains 13 residues.

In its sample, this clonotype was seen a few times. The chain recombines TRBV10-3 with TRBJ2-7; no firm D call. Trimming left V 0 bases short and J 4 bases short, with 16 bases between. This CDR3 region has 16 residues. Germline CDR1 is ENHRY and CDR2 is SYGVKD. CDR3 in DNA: TGTGCCATCAGTGAGTCAGGCCCGACCACCTCATACGAGCAGTACTTC. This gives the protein CAISESGPTTSYEQYF.

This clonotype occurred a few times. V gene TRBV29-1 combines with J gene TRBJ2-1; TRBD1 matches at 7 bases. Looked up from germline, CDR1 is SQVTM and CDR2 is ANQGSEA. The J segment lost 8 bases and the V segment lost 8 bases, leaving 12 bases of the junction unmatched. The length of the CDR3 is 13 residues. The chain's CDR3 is CSSPGDTGDEQFF. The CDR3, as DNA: TGCAGCTCGCCTGGGGACACAGGGGATGAGCAGTTCTTC.

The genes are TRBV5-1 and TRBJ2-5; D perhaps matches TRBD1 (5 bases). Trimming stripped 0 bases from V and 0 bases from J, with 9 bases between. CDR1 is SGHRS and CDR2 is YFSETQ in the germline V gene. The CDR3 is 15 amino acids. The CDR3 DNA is TGCGCCAGCAGCTTGGATTGGACAAACCAAGAGACCCAGTACTTC. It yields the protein CASSLDWTNQETQYF.

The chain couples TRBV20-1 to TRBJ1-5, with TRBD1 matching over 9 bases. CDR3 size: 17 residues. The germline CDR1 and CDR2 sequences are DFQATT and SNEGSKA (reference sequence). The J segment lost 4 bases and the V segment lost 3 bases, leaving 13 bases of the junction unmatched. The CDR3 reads CSARGGGGQGKNQPQHF. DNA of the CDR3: TGCAGTGCTAGGGGTGGGGGGGGACAGGGCAAGAATCAGCCCCAGCATTTT.

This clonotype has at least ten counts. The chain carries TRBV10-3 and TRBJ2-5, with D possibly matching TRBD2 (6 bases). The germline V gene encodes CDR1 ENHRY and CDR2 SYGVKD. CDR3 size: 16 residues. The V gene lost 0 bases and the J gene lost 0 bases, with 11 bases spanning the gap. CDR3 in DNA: TGTGCCATCAGTGAGTCGATGGAGGGGTACCAAGAGACCCAGTACTTC. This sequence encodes CAISESMEGYQETQYF.